This T cell receptor beta chain was observed in a study of CD8 T cells in ankylosing spondylitis. Study-level findings and limits: What appeared characteristic of ankylosing spondylitis blood was a TCR beta motif of under 10 highly homologous variants. Before this, some motif variants had been reported in reactive arthritis synovial fluid and blood.

This clonotype has at least ten counts. Its specificity is not known. Quantitative 5'-RACE with molecular barcodes was used to make the TCR beta libraries. One entry per CDR3 protein results from TCRdb running MiXCR on the 5' RACE reads. Of a few hundred thousand distinct CDR3 sequences detected, less than 25% appear once; the ten largest clones hold 3.5%. The V and J ends lost 6 bases and 4 bases respectively, with 7 bases between them. The CDR3 spans 11 residues. This clonotype was obtained from a female donor with ankylosing spondylitis or in good health (not recorded which). The sample comprised blood, either unsorted or a sorted T cell fraction (not recorded which). V usage is TRBV12-3 or TRBV12-4 and J usage is TRBJ2-7; no clear D. In DNA, the CDR3 is TGTGCCAGCAGCGCGAGATACGAGCAGTACTTC. As protein: CASSARYEQYF.